The T cell receptor (beta chain) described here comes from a study of T-cell memory formation after mild COVID-19. TCRdb used MiXCR to reprocess the 5' RACE reads, holding one entry per CDR3 protein. The sample has approximately 480,000 distinct CDR3 sequences; roughly 18% are singletons. The sequence derives from an adult woman who had mild COVID-19 (a few samples of this study predate the infection). Cell type and time point are not known. Material for sequencing was PBMCs or a T cell subset sorted from them (not recorded which).

The CDR3 region has the DNA TGCGCCAGCAGCCAAGATGACGGGGGCTACGAGCAGTACTTC. Its translation is CASSQDDGGYEQYF. This chain links TRBV4-1 with TRBJ2-7, with TRBD2 as a possible D gene (6 bases). This CDR3 comprises 14 residues. Germline V gene sequence: CDR1 MGHRA, CDR2 YSYEKL. V was shortened by 0 bases and J by 3 bases, with 9 bases between the two germline ends.